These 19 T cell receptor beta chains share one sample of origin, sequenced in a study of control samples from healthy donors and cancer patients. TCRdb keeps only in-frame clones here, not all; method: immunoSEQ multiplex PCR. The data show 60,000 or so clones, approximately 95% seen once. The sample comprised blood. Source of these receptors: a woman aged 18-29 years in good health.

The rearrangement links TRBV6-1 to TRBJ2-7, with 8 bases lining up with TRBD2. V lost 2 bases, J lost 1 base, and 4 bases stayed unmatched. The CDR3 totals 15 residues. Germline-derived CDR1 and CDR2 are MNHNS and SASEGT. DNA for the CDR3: TGTGCCAGCAGTGAACAAGCGGGGGAATCCTACGAGCAGTACTTC. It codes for CASSEQAGESYEQYF.

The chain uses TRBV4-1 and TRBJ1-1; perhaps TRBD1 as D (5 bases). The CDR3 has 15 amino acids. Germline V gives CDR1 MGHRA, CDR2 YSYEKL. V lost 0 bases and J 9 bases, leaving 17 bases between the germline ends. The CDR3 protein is CASSQDVREGRKAFF. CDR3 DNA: TGCGCCAGCAGCCAAGATGTCCGGGAGGGGAGGAAAGCTTTCTTT.

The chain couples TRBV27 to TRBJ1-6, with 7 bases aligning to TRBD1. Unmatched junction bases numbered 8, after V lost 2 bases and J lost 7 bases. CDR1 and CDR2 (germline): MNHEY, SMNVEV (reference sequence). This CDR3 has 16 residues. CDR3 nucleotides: TGTGCCAGCAGTTTAGTGCTGGCAGGGGGGAATTCACCCCTCCACTTT. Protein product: CASSLVLAGGNSPLHF.

The CDR3 sequence: CASSITGTGGNNEQFF. The CDR3 DNA sequence: TGCGCCAGCAGCATAACCGGGACAGGGGGTAACAATGAGCAGTTCTTC. V is TRBV5-1 and J is TRBJ2-1, with 11 bases fitting TRBD1. Trimming at V came to 4 bases and at J to 5 bases, leaving 8 bases not matched to a gene. Per the germline V gene, CDR1 is SGHRS and CDR2 is YFSETQ. The CDR3 length is 16 residues.

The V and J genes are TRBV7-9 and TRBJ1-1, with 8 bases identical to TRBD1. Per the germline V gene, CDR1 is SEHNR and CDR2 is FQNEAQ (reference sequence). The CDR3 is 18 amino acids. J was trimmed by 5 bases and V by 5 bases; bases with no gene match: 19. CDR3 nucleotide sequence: TGTGCCAGCAGCCCAGGGACATATAACAGGGGGTTTTTGACTGAAGCTTTCTTT. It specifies CASSPGTYNRGFLTEAFF.

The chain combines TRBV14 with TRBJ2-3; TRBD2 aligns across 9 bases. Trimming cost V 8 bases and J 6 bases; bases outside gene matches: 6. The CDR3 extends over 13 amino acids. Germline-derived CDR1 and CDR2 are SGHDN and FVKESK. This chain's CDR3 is CASSAGGPDTQYF. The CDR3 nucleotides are TGTGCCAGCTCAGCGGGGGGCCCCGATACGCAGTATTTT.

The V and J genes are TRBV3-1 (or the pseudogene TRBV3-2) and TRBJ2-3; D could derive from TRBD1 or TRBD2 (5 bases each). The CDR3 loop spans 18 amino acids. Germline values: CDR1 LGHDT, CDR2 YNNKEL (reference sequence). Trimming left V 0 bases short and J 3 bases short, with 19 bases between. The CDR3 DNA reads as TGTGCCAGCAGCCAAGAACCCGATCGGGGCGGCCAGACAGATACGCAGTATTTT. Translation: CASSQEPDRGGQTDTQYF.

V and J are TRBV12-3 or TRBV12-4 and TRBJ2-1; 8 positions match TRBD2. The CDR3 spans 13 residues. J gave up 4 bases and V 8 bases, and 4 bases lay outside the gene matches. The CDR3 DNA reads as TGTGCCAGCTATAGCGGGGCTTACAATGAGCAGTTCTTC. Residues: CASYSGAYNEQFF.

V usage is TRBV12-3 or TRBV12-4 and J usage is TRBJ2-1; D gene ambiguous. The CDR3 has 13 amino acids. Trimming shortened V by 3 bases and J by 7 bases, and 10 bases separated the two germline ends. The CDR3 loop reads CASSLVSGNEQFF. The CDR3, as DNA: TGTGCCAGCAGTTTGGTCTCTGGGAATGAGCAGTTCTTC.

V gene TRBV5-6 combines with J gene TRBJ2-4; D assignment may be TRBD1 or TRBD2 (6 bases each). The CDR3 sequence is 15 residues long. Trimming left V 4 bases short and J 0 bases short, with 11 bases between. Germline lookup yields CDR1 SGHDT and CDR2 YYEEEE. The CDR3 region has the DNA TGTGCCAGCAGCCGCCGGGGGCGAGCCAAAAACATTCAGTACTTC. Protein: CASSRRGRAKNIQYF.

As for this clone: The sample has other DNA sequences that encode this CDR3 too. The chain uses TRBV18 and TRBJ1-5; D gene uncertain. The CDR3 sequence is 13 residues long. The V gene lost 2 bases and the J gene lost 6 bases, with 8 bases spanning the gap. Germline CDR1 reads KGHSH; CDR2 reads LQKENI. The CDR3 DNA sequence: TGTGCCAGCTCACCAGGTGCCGGTCAGCCCCAGCATTTT. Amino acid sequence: CASSPGAGQPQHF.

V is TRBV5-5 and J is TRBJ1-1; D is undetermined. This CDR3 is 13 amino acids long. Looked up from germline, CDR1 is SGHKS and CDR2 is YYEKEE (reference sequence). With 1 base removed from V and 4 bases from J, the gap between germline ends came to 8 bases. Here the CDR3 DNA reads TGTGCCAGCAGCTTGTGGGAATCCACTGAAGCTTTCTTT. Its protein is CASSLWESTEAFF.

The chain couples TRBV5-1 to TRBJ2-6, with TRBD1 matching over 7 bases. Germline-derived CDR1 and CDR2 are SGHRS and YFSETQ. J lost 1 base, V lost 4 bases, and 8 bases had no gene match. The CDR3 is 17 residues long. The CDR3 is CASSPATGLSGANVLTF. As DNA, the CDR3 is TGCGCCAGCAGCCCTGCGACAGGGCTGTCTGGGGCCAACGTCCTGACTTTC.

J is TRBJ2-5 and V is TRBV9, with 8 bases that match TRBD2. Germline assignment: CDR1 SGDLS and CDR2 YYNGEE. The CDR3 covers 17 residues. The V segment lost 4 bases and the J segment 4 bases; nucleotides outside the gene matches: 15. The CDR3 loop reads CASSLGTGGAARETQYF. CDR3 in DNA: TGTGCCAGCAGCCTAGGTACCGGGGGGGCCGCGAGAGAGACCCAGTACTTC.

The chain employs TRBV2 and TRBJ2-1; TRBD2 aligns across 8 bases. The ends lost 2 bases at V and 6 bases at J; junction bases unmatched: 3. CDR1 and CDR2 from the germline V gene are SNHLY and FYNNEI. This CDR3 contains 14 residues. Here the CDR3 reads CASSETGLVNEQFF. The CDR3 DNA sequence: TGTGCCAGCAGTGAAACGGGACTAGTCAATGAGCAGTTCTTC.

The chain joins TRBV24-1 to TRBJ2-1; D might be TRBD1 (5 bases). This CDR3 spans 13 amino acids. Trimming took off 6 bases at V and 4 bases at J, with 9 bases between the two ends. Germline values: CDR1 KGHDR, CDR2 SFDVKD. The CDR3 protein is CATSQQGYNEQFF. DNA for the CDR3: TGTGCCACCAGTCAGCAGGGTTACAATGAGCAGTTCTTC.

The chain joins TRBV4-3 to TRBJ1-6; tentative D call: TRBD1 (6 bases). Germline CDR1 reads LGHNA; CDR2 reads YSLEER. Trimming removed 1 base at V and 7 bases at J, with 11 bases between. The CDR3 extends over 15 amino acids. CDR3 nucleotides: TGCGCCAGCAGCCAAGTCCAGGGGTTGAATTCACCCCTCCACTTT. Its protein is CASSQVQGLNSPLHF.

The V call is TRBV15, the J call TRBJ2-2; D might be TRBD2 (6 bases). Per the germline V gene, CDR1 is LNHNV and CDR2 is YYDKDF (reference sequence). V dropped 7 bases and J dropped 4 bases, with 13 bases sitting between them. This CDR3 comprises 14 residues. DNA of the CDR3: TGTGCCACCATGTCCGGGGGAGGCACCGGGGAGCTGTTTTTT. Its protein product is CATMSGGGTGELFF.

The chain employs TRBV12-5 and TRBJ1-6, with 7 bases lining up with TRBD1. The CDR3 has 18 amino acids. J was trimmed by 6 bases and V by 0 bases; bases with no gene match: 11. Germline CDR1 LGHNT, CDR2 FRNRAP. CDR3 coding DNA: TGTGCTAGTGGTTTGGTACCCTTCTCCGGGACAGCTAATTCACCCCTCCACTTT. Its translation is CASGLVPFSGTANSPLHF.